A selection of T cell receptor beta chains follows, all from one sample in a study of blood T cell repertoires in COVID-19. The repertoire was sequenced with immunoSEQ multiplex PCR; TCRdb's copy has only in-frame clones and lacks some. The sample carries around 300,000 clones, 75% to 90% recorded once. The sequenced sample was peripheral blood. The receptor source for this set is a middle-aged woman who had recovered from COVID-19. Each CDR3 is given with its conserved first and last residue. Size values are once, few and many counts, or a class for expanded clones, and some rows have none.

cdr3_length: 15
clone_size: NA
j_call: TRBJ2-1
v_call: TRBV14
cdr3_aa: CASSQKTYTYNEQFF

cdr3_length: 17
clone_size: NA
j_call: TRBJ2-1
v_call: TRBV13
cdr3_aa: CASSPPTSGAFYNEQFF

cdr3_length: 15
clone_size: NA
j_call: TRBJ2-5
v_call: TRBV27
cdr3_aa: CASSLLGQGQETQYF

cdr3_length: 17
clone_size: NA
j_call: TRBJ1-4
v_call: TRBV5-5
cdr3_aa: CASSLDYPGPPLEKLFF

cdr3_length: 13
clone_size: once
j_call: TRBJ2-7
v_call: TRBV30
cdr3_aa: CAWSVDGAYEQYF

cdr3_length: 16
clone_size: NA
j_call: TRBJ2-7
v_call: TRBV6-2/TRBV6-3
cdr3_aa: CASRPQLAAVTYEQYF

cdr3_length: 16
clone_size: NA
j_call: TRBJ1-3
v_call: TRBV19
cdr3_aa: CASRDPGQGAGNTIYF

cdr3_length: 13
clone_size: once
j_call: TRBJ1-4
v_call: TRBV6-5
cdr3_aa: CASSPQTNEKLFF

cdr3_length: 13
clone_size: few
j_call: TRBJ1-2
v_call: TRBV3-1/TRBV3-2
cdr3_aa: CASSPTGSYGYTF

cdr3_length: 16
clone_size: NA
j_call: TRBJ1-2
v_call: TRBV24-1
cdr3_aa: CATSDALAQGAYGYTF

cdr3_length: 12
clone_size: few
j_call: TRBJ2-7
v_call: TRBV6-5
cdr3_aa: CASTQQGYEQYF

cdr3_length: 17
clone_size: NA
j_call: TRBJ2-3
v_call: TRBV11-2
cdr3_aa: CASSLDRLAGVTDTQYF

cdr3_length: 14
clone_size: NA
j_call: TRBJ1-2
v_call: TRBV5-1
cdr3_aa: CASSHDRAGDGYTF

cdr3_length: 17
clone_size: NA
j_call: TRBJ1-1
v_call: TRBV5-1
cdr3_aa: CASSLGGTTIMNTEAFF

cdr3_length: 15
clone_size: NA
j_call: TRBJ2-1
v_call: TRBV11-3
cdr3_aa: CASSLTSEVYNEQFF

cdr3_length: 13
clone_size: NA
j_call: TRBJ2-7
v_call: TRBV27
cdr3_aa: CATRREGPYEQYF

cdr3_length: 11
clone_size: NA
j_call: TRBJ1-2
v_call: TRBV7-9
cdr3_aa: CASSPSHGYTF

cdr3_length: 16
clone_size: NA
j_call: TRBJ2-5
v_call: TRBV18
cdr3_aa: CASSTSFVVRGETQYF

cdr3_length: 11
clone_size: NA
j_call: TRBJ1-2
v_call: TRBV29-1
cdr3_aa: CSVVEYYGYTF

cdr3_length: 13
clone_size: NA
j_call: TRBJ2-1
v_call: TRBV25-1
cdr3_aa: CASSGSSYNEQFF

cdr3_length: 13
clone_size: few
j_call: TRBJ1-1
v_call: TRBV19
cdr3_aa: CASTYNRDTEAFF

cdr3_length: 17
clone_size: NA
j_call: TRBJ1-3
v_call: TRBV15
cdr3_aa: CATSSSWTGAPGNTIYF

cdr3_length: 16
clone_size: NA
j_call: TRBJ1-5
v_call: TRBV6-1
cdr3_aa: CASSEVRQGGHQPQHF

cdr3_length: 13
clone_size: NA
j_call: TRBJ1-1
v_call: TRBV7-2
cdr3_aa: CASSFPLRTEAFF

cdr3_length: 17
clone_size: NA
j_call: TRBJ2-7
v_call: TRBV9
cdr3_aa: CASSVRDWPGDSYEQYF

cdr3_length: 14
clone_size: NA
j_call: TRBJ1-2
v_call: TRBV19
cdr3_aa: CASILRGSHYGYTF

cdr3_length: 13
clone_size: NA
j_call: TRBJ2-5
v_call: TRBV19
cdr3_aa: CASGGGAQETQYF

cdr3_length: 13
clone_size: NA
j_call: TRBJ2-7
v_call: TRBV10-3
cdr3_aa: CATEDGGSYEQYF

cdr3_length: 15
clone_size: NA
j_call: TRBJ1-4
v_call: TRBV4-1
cdr3_aa: CASSQLQGANEKLFF

cdr3_length: 15
clone_size: NA
j_call: TRBJ2-1
v_call: TRBV27
cdr3_aa: CASSAWTGKNNEQFF

cdr3_length: 13
clone_size: NA
j_call: TRBJ1-2
v_call: TRBV2
cdr3_aa: CASIVPQGYGYTF

cdr3_length: 12
clone_size: once
j_call: TRBJ2-4
v_call: TRBV2
cdr3_aa: CASSLAGDIQYF

cdr3_length: 14
clone_size: NA
j_call: TRBJ2-5
v_call: TRBV5-8
cdr3_aa: CASSLVGGLETQYF

cdr3_length: 16
clone_size: NA
j_call: TRBJ2-1
v_call: TRBV3-1/TRBV3-2
cdr3_aa: CASSQDRASGNYEQFF

cdr3_length: 11
clone_size: NA
j_call: TRBJ2-3
v_call: TRBV20-1
cdr3_aa: CSATTSDTQYF

cdr3_length: 14
clone_size: NA
j_call: TRBJ1-6
v_call: TRBV27
cdr3_aa: CASRDGLLGSPLHF

cdr3_length: 15
clone_size: once
j_call: TRBJ2-2
v_call: TRBV7-9
cdr3_aa: CASSSLTKNTGELFF

cdr3_length: 14
clone_size: NA
j_call: TRBJ2-2
v_call: TRBV5-1
cdr3_aa: CASSLGTDTGELFF

cdr3_length: 15
clone_size: NA
j_call: TRBJ2-7
v_call: TRBV27
cdr3_aa: CASSLYSGKPYEQYF

cdr3_length: 13
clone_size: NA
j_call: TRBJ2-7
v_call: TRBV5-4
cdr3_aa: CASSLDPGGEQYF